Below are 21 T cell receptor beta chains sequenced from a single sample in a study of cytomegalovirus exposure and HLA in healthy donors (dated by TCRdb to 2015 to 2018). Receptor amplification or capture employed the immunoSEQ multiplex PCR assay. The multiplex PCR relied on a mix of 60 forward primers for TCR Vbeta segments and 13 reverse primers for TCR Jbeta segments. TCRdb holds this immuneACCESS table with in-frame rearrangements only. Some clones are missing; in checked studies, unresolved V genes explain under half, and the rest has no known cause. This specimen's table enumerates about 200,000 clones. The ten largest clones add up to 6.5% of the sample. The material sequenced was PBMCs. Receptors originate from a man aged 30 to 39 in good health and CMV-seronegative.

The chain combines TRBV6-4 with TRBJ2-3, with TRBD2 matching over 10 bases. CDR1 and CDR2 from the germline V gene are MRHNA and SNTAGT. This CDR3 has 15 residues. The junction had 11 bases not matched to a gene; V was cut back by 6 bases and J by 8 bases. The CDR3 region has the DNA TGTGCCAGCAGCCCTGGGAGCGGGAGGGCCGCTACGCAGTATTTT. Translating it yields CASSPGSGRAATQYF.

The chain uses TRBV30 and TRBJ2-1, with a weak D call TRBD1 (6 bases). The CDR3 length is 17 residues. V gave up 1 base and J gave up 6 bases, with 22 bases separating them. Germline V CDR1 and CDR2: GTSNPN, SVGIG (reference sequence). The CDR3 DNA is TGTGCCTGGAGTGGAGGTCCCGGTTATGGGGGCGGCAATGAGCAGTTCTTC. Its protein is CAWSGGPGYGGGNEQFF.

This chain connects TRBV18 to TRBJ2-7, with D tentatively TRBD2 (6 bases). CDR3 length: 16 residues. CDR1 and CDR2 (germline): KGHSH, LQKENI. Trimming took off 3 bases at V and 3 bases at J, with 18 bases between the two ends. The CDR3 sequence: CASSPLGGESLYEQYF. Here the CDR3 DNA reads TGTGCCAGCTCACCCCTGGGAGGAGAGTCCCTCTACGAGCAGTACTTC.

This CDR3 is CASSLAEEANEKLFF. The CDR3 nucleotides are TGTGCCAGCAGCTTGGCGGAGGAAGCTAATGAAAAACTGTTTTTT. The chain is built from TRBV5-4 and TRBJ1-4; D remains unclear. Looked up from germline, CDR1 is SGHNT and CDR2 is YYREEE (reference sequence). V lost 0 bases to trimming and J lost 3 bases, with 9 bases between them. This CDR3 has 15 amino acids.

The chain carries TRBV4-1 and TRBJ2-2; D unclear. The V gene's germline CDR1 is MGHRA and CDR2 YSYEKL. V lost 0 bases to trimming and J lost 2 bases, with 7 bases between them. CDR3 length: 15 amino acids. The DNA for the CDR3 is TGCGCCAGCAGCCAAGATACAGTTAACACCGGGGAGCTGTTTTTT. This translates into CASSQDTVNTGELFF.

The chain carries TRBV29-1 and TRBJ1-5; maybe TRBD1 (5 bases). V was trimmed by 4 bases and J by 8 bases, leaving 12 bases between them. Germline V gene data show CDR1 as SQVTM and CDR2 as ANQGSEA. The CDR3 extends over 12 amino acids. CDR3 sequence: CSVGDFGEPQHF. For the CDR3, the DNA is TGCAGCGTTGGGGACTTTGGGGAGCCCCAGCATTTT.

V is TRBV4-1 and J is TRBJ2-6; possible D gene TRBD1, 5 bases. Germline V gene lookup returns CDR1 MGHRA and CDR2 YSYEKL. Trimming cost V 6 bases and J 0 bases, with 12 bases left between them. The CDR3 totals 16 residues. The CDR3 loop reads CASRDISVSGANVLTF. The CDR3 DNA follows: TGCGCCAGCAGGGACATTTCTGTCTCTGGGGCCAACGTCCTGACTTTC.

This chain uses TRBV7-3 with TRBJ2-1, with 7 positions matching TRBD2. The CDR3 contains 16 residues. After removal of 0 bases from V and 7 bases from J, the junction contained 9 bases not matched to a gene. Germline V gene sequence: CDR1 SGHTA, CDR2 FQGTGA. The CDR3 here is CASSLTSTGGRNEQFF. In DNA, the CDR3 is TGTGCCAGCAGCTTAACTTCGACGGGAGGTCGGAATGAGCAGTTCTTC.

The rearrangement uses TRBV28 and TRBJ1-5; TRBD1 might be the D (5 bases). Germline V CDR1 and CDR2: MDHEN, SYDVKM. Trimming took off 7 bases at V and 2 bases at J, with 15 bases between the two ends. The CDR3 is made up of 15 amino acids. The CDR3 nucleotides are TGTGCCAGCATATGGGGGGGATCGGGCAATCAGCCCCAGCATTTT. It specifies CASIWGGSGNQPQHF.

CDR3: CASSPDHLTSGYTYEQYF. The CDR3 nucleotides are TGTGCCAGTAGTCCCGACCACCTGACTAGCGGGTATACCTACGAGCAGTACTTC. The V and J genes are TRBV19 and TRBJ2-7; 10 bases align to TRBD2. The germline V gene encodes CDR1 LNHDA and CDR2 SQIVND (reference sequence). This CDR3 region has 18 residues. The V segment lost 5 bases and the J segment 2 bases; nucleotides outside the gene matches: 15.

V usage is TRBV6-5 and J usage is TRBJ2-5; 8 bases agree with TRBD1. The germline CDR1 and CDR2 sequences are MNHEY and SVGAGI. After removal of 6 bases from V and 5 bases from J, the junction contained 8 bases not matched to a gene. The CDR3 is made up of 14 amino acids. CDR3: CASRLAGGLETQYF. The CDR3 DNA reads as TGTGCCAGCAGGCTGGCAGGGGGCCTGGAGACCCAGTACTTC.

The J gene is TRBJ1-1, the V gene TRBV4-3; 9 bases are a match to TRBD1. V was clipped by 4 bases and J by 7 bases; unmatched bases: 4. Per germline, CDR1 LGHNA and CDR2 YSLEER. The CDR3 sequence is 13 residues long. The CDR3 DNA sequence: TGCGCCAGCAGCCTGGGGGGACAGGGTGAAGCTTTCTTT. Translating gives CASSLGGQGEAFF.

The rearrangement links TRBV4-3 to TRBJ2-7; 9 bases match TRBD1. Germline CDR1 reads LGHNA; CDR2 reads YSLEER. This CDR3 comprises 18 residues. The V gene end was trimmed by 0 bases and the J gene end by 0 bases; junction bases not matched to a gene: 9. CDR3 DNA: TGCGCCAGCAGCCAAGATAGGCCGGGGACAGGGAGCTCCTACGAGCAGTACTTC. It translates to CASSQDRPGTGSSYEQYF.

CDR3 in DNA: TGCGCCAGCAGCCAAGATCGAGTAGCGGGAGCGATTGAGCAGTTCTTC. Its protein is CASSQDRVAGAIEQFF. The chain couples TRBV4-1 to TRBJ2-1, with TRBD2 matching 9 bases. Trimming took 0 bases from V and 9 from J; bases not matched to a gene: 9. From germline, CDR1 is MGHRA and CDR2 YSYEKL. This CDR3 is built from 16 residues.

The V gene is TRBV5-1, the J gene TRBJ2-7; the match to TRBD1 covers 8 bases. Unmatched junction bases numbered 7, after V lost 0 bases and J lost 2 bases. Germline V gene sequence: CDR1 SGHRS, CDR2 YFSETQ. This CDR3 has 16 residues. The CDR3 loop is CASSLAPGQDTYEQYF. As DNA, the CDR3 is TGCGCCAGCAGCTTGGCCCCGGGACAGGATACCTACGAGCAGTACTTC.

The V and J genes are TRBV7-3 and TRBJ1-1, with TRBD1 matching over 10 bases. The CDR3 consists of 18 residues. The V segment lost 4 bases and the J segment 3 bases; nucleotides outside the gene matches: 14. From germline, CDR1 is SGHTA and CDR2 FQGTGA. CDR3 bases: TGTGCCAGCAGCTACGCCGGGACAGGGGAAAAGGTGGACACTGAAGCTTTCTTT. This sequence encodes CASSYAGTGEKVDTEAFF.

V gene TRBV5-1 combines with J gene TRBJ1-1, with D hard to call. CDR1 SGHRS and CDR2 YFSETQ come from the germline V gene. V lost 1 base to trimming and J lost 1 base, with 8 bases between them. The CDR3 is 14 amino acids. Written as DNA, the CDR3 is TGCGCCAGCAGCTTGAGCGGAACGAACACTGAAGCTTTCTTT. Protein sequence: CASSLSGTNTEAFF.

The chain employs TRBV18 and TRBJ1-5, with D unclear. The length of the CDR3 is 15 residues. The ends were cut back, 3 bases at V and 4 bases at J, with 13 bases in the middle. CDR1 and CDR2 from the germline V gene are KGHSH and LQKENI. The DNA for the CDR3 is TGTGCCAGCTCACCCCCAGCGGGGATTAATCAGCCCCAGCATTTT. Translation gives CASSPPAGINQPQHF.

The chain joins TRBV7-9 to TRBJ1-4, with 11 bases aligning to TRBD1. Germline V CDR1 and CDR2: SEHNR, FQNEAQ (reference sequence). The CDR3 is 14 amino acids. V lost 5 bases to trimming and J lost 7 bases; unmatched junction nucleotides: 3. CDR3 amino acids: CASSQGQGGEKLFF. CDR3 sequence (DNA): TGTGCCAGCAGCCAGGGACAGGGGGGTGAAAAACTGTTTTTT.

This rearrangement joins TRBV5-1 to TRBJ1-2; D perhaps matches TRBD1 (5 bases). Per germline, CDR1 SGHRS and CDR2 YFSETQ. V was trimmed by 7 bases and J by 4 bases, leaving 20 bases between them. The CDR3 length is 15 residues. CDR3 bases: TGCGCCAGCTGCCCCAGGGCCGACTCTTTCTATGGCTACACCTTC. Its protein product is CASCPRADSFYGYTF.

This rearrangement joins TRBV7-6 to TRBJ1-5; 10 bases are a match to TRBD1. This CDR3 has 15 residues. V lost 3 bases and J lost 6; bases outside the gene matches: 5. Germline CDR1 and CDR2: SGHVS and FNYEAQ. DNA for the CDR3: TGTGCCAGCAGCTTTGACAGGGGGCGCGGTCAGCCCCAGCATTTT. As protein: CASSFDRGRGQPQHF. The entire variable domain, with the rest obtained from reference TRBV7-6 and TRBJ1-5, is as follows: GAGVSQSPRYKVTKRGQDVALRCDPISGHVSLYWYRQALGQGPEFLTYFNYEAQQDKSGLPNDRFSAERPEGSISTLTIQRTEQRDSAMYRCASSFDRGRGQPQHFGDGTRLSIL.